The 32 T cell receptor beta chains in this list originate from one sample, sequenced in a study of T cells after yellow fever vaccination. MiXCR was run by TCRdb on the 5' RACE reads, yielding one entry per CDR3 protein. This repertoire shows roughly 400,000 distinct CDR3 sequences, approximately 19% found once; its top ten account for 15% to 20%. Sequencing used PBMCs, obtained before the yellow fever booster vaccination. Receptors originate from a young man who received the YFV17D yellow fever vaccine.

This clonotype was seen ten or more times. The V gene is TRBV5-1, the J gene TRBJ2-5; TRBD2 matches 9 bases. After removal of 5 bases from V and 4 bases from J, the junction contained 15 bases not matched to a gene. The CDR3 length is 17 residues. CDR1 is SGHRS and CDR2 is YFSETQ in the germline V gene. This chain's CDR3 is CASRPGLRGGGGETQYF. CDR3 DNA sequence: TGCGCCAGCAGACCAGGTTTGCGGGGGGGCGGAGGAGAGACCCAGTACTTC.

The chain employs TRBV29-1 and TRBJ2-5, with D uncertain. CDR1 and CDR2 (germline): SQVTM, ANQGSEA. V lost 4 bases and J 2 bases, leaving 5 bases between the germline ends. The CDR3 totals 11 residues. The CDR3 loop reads CSVGPQETQYF. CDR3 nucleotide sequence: TGCAGCGTTGGGCCGCAAGAGACCCAGTACTTC.

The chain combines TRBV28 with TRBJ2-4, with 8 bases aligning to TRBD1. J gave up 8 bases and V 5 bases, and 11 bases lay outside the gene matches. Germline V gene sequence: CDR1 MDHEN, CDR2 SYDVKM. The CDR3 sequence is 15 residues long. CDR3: CASSGGAGGEDIQYF. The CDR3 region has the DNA TGTGCCAGCAGTGGAGGGGCAGGGGGCGAGGACATTCAGTACTTC.

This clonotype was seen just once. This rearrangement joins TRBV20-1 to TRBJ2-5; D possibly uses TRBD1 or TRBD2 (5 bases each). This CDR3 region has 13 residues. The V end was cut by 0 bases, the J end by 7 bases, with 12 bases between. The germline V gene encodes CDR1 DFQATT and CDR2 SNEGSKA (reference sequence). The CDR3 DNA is TGCAGTGCTAGAGATCGGGACCCGCCGACCCAGTACTTC. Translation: CSARDRDPPTQYF.

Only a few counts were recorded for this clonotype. DNA of the CDR3: TGTGCCAGCAGCAGAGGGGGCGCCGGAGAAGAAAAACTGTTTTTT. This encodes CASSRGGAGEEKLFF. This chain joins TRBV7-2 and TRBJ1-4; 7 nucleotides match TRBD1. The V and J ends lost 5 bases and 8 bases, in that order; junction bases with no gene match: 11. The CDR3 loop spans 15 amino acids. The germline gives CDR1 SGHTA, CDR2 FQGNSA.

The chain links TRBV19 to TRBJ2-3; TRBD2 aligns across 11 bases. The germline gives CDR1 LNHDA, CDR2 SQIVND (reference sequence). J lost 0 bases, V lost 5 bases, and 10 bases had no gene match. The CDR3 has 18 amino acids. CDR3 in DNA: TGTGCCAGTAGTTTGGCCCCTACTAGCGGGGGCAGCACAGATACGCAGTATTTT. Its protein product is CASSLAPTSGGSTDTQYF.

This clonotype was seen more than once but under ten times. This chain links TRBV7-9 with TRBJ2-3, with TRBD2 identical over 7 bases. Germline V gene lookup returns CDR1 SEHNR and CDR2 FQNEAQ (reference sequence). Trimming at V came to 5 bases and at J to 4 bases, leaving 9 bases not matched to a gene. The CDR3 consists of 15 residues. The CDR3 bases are TGTGCCAGCAGCACGCGTCGGGGGGAATCAGATACGCAGTATTTT. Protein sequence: CASSTRRGESDTQYF.

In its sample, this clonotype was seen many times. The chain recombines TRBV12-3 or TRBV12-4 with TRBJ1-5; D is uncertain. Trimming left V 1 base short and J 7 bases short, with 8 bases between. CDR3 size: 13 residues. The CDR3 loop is CASSLDFRQPQHF. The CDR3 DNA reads TGTGCCAGCAGTTTAGACTTCAGACAGCCCCAGCATTTT.

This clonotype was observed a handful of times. The DNA of the CDR3 is TGTGCCAGCAGTGAGGTCCAACACGGACGAGAGCAGTACTTC. Translating it yields CASSEVQHGREQYF. The chain has TRBV2 and TRBJ2-7; D is uncertain. CDR1 SNHLY and CDR2 FYNNEI come from the germline V gene. V was shortened by 3 bases and J by 7 bases, with 16 bases between the two germline ends. This CDR3 comprises 14 residues.

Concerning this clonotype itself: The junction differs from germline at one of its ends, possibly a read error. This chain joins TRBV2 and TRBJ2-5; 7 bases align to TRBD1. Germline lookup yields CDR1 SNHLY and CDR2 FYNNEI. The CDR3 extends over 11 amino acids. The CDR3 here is CASRGDRDSSF. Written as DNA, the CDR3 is TGTGCCAGCAGGGGAGACCGGGACAGTAGCTTC.

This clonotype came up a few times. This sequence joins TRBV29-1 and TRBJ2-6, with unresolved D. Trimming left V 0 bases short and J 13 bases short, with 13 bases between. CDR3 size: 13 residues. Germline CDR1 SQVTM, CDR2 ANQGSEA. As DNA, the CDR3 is TGCAGCGTTGAAGATTTCAACCGCCGGGTCCTGACTTTC. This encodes CSVEDFNRRVLTF.

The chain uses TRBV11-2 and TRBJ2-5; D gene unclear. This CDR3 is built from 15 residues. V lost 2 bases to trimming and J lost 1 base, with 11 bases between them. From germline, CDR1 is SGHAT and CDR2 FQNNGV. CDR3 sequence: CASSLSGWGQETQYF. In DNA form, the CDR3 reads TGTGCCAGCAGCTTAAGTGGTTGGGGCCAAGAGACCCAGTACTTC.

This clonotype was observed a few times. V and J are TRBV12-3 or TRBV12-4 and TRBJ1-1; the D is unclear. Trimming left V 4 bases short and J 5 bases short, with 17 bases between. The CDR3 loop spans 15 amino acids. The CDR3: CASSSTGSRETEAFF. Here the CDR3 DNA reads TGTGCCAGCAGTTCGACTGGGAGTCGTGAGACTGAAGCTTTCTTT.

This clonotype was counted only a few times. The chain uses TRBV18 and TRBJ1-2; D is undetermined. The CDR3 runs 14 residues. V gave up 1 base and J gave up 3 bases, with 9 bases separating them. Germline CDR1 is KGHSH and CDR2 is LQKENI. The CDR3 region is CASSPRGGDYGYTF. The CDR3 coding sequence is TGTGCCAGCTCACCACGGGGAGGTGACTATGGCTACACCTTC.

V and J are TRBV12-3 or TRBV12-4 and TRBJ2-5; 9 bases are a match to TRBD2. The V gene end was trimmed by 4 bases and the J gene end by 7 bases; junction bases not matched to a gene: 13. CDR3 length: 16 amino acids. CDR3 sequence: CASSSLLGGGAGTQYF. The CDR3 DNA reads TGTGCCAGCAGTTCCCTCCTTGGCGGGGGGGCCGGGACCCAGTACTTC.

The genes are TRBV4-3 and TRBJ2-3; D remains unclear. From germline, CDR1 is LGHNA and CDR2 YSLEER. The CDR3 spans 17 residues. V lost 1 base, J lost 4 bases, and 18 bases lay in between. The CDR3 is CASSQGGGPAVPDTQYF. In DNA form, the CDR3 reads TGCGCCAGCAGCCAAGGTGGCGGCCCGGCGGTTCCAGATACGCAGTATTTT.

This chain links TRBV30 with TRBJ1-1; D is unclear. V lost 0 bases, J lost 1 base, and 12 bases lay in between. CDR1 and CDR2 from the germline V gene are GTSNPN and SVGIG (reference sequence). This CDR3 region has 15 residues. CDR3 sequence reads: CAWSVRDMGNTEAFF. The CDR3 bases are TGTGCCTGGAGTGTACGAGACATGGGGAACACTGAAGCTTTCTTT.

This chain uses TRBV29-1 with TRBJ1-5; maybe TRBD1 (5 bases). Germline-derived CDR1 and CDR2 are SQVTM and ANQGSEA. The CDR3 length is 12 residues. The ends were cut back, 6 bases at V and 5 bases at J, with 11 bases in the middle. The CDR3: CSVRDIDQPQHF. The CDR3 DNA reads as TGCAGCGTCAGGGATATCGATCAGCCCCAGCATTTT.

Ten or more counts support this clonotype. The DNA for the CDR3 is TGTGCCAGCAGCACCACCGGGACAGGGGAAGGACCTTACACCTTC. This codes for CASSTTGTGEGPYTF. The chain is built from TRBV6-5 and TRBJ1-2; 10 bases align to TRBD1. This CDR3 is 15 amino acids long. V lost 6 bases, J lost 11 bases, and 15 bases stayed unmatched. Germline CDR1 is MNHEY and CDR2 is SVGAGI.

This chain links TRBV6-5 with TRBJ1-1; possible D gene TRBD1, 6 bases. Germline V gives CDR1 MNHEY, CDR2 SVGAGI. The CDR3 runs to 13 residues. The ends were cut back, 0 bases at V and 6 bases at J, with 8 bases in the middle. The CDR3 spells CASSYSGQPEAFF. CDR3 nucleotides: TGTGCCAGCAGTTACTCAGGACAGCCTGAAGCTTTCTTT.

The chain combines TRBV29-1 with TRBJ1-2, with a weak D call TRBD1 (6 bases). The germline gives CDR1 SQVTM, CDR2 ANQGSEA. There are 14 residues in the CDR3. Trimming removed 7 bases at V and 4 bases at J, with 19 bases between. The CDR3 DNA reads TGCAGCGGGTCCCGGGACACCCAGGCCTATGGCTACACCTTC. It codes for CSGSRDTQAYGYTF. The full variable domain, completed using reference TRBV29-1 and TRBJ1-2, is SAVISQKPSRDICQRGTSLTIQCQVDSQVTMMFWYRQQPGQSLTLIATANQGSEATYESGFVIDKFPISRPNLTFSTLTVSNMSPEDSSIYLCSGSRDTQAYGYTFGSGTRLTVV.

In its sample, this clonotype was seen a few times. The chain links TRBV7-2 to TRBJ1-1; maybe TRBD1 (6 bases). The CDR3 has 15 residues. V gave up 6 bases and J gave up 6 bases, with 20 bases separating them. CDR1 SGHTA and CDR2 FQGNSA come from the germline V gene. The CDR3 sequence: CASSLLGGASAEAFF. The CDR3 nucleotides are TGTGCCAGCAGTCTCCTAGGGGGGGCGTCAGCTGAAGCTTTCTTT.

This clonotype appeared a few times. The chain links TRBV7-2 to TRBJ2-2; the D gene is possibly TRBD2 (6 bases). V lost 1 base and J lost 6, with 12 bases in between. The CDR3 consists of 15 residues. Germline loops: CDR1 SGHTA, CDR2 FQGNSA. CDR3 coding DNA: TGTGCCAGCAGCTTAGTACGGCGCGGGGCCGGGGAGCTGTTTTTT. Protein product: CASSLVRRGAGELFF.

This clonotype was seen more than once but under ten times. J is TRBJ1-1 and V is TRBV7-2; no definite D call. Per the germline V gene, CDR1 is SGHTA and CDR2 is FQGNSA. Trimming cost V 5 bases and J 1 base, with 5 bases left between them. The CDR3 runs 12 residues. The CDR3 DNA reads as TGTGCCAGCAGCACCCCGAACACTGAAGCTTTCTTT. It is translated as CASSTPNTEAFF.

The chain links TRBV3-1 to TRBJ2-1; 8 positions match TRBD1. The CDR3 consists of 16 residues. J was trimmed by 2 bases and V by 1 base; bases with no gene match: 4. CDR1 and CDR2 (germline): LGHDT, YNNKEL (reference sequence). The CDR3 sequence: CASSQVGDRPYNEQFF. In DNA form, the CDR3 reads TGTGCCAGCAGCCAAGTCGGGGACAGGCCCTACAATGAGCAGTTCTTC.

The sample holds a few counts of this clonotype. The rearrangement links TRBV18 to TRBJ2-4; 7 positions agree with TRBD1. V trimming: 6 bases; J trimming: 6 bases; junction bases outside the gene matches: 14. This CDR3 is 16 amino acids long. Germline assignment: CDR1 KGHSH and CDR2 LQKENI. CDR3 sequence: CASSSSPGTVLNIQYF. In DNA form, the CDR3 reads TGTGCCAGCTCGTCCTCCCCCGGGACAGTCTTAAACATTCAGTACTTC. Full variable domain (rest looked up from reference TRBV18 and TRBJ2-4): NAGVMQNPRHLVRRRGQEARLRCSPMKGHSHVYWYRQLPEEGLKFMVYLQKENIIDESGMPKERFSAEFPKEGPSILRIQQVVRGDSAAYFCASSSSPGTVLNIQYFGAGTRLSVL.

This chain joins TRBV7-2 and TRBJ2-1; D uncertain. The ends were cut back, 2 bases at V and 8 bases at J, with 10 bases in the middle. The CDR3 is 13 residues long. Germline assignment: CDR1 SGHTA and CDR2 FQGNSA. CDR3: CASSLNPRYEQFF. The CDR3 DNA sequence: TGTGCCAGCAGCTTAAACCCGAGGTATGAGCAGTTCTTC.

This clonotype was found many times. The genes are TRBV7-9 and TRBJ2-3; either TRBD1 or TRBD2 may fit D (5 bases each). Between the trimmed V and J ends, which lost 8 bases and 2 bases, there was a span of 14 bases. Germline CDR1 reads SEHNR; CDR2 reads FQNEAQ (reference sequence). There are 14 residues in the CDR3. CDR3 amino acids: CASHRDQYTDTQYF. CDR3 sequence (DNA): TGTGCCAGCCACCGGGACCAATACACAGATACGCAGTATTTT.

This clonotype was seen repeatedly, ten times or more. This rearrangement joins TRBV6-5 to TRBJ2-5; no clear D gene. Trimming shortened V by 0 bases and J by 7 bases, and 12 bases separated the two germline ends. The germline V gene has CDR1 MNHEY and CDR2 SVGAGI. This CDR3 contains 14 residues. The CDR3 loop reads CASSYSILGRTQYF. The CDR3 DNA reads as TGTGCCAGCAGTTACTCGATTCTTGGGCGGACCCAGTACTTC.

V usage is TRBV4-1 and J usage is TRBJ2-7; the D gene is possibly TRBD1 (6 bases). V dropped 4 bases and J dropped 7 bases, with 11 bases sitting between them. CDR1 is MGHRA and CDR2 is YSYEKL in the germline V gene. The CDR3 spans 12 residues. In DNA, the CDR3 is TGCGCCAGCAGCCTCCCTAGGGGGGAGCAGTACTTC. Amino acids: CASSLPRGEQYF.

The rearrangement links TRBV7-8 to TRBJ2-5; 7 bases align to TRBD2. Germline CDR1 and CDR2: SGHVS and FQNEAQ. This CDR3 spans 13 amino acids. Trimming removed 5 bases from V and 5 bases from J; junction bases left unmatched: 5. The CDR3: CASSPLGGETQYF. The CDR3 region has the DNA TGTGCCAGCAGCCCGCTGGGGGGGGAGACCCAGTACTTC.

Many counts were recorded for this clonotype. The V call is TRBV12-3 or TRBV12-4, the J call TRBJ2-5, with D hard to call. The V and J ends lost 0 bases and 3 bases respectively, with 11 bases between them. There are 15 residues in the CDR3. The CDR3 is CASSLATAQEETQYF. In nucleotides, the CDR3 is TGTGCCAGCAGTTTAGCAACCGCCCAAGAAGAGACCCAGTACTTC.